The following is a TCR beta chain sequence with its context. These data come from a study of blood T cell repertoires in COVID-19. Data came from immunoSEQ multiplex PCR; TCRdb stores just in-frame clones and leaves some out. The sample lists hundreds of thousands of clones, roughly 86% occurring once. V gave up 4 bases and J gave up 3 bases; unmatched junction bases: 7. CDR3 size: 16 residues. Germline-derived CDR1 and CDR2 are SGDLS and YYNGEE. The V call is TRBV9, the J call TRBJ1-6, with 7 bases fitting TRBD1. The material sequenced was peripheral blood. The receptor was isolated from a man in his 70s with acute or convalescent COVID-19. The CDR3 reads CASSNDRELYNSPLHF. The CDR3 region has the DNA TGTGCCAGCAGCAACGACAGGGAACTCTATAATTCACCCCTCCACTTT. Variable domain in full (rest from reference TRBV9 and TRBJ1-6): DSGVTQTPKHLITATGQRVTLRCSPRSGDLSVYWYQQSLDQGLQFLIQYYNGEERAKGNILERFSAQQFPDLHSELNLSSLELGDSALYFCASSNDRELYNSPLHFGNGTRLTVT.